The 32 T cell receptor beta chains in this list originate from one sample, sequenced in a study of early T cells in non-severe SARS-CoV-2 infection. TCRdb reanalysed the 5' RACE reads using MiXCR and keeps one entry per CDR3 protein. Altogether 40,000 to 60,000 distinct CDR3 sequences are present, about 4.2% being singletons, with the ten largest covering approximately 5.9%. The sequencing sample was made of whole blood. These receptors all stem from an adult who was a healthcare worker with PCR-confirmed SARS-CoV-2 infection or an uninfected control (not recorded which).

This clonotype was picked up a small number of times. The chain recombines TRBV5-8 with TRBJ2-6; D not resolved. Germline CDR1 is SGHTS and CDR2 is YDEGEE. The V and J ends lost 0 bases and 0 bases respectively, with 4 bases between them. The CDR3 is 15 amino acids. CDR3 DNA sequence: TGTGCCAGCAGCTTGGAATTCTCTGGGGCCAACGTCCTGACTTTC. Its protein is CASSLEFSGANVLTF. The complete variable domain, with remaining parts taken from reference TRBV5-8 and TRBJ2-6, reads EAGVTQSPTHLIKTRGQQATLRCSPISGHTSVYWYQQALGLGLQFLLWYDEGEERNRGNFPPRFSGRQFPNYSSELNVNALELEDSALYLCASSLEFSGANVLTFGAGSRLTVL.

This clonotype showed up just a few times. The chain uses TRBV19 and TRBJ1-1; TRBD1 matches 8 bases. V lost 5 bases and J lost 5; bases outside the gene matches: 4. Germline lookup yields CDR1 LNHDA and CDR2 SQIVND (reference sequence). The CDR3 extends over 13 amino acids. Here the CDR3 reads CASSGTGGTEAFF. CDR3 coding DNA: TGTGCCAGTAGTGGAACAGGGGGAACTGAAGCTTTCTTT.

This clonotype occurred many times. The rearrangement joins TRBV18 to TRBJ2-1, with a tentative D call TRBD2 (5 bases). V was cut by 3 bases and J by 5 bases, with 14 bases left in between. The CDR3 loop spans 15 amino acids. Germline values: CDR1 KGHSH, CDR2 LQKENI. CDR3 DNA: TGTGCCAGCTCACCCAGTTCAGCGGCTAACAATGAGCAGTTCTTC. Its translation is CASSPSSAANNEQFF.

This clonotype has just a few counts. V gene TRBV7-9 combines with J gene TRBJ2-2; no clear D. Germline V CDR1 and CDR2: SEHNR, FQNEAQ (reference sequence). CDR3 length: 14 amino acids. V lost 5 bases to trimming and J lost 1 base, with 8 bases between them. CDR3 sequence: CASSPGLNTGELFF. The DNA of the CDR3 is TGTGCCAGCAGCCCCGGGCTGAACACCGGGGAGCTGTTTTTT.

This clonotype occurred many times. The rearrangement uses TRBV20-1 and TRBJ2-1, with D unresolved. The CDR3 runs to 11 residues. Trimming took off 3 bases at V and 6 bases at J, with 6 bases between the two ends. Germline V lookup: CDR1 DFQATT, CDR2 SNEGSKA (reference sequence). CDR3 amino acids: CSASNLNEQFF. CDR3 nucleotide sequence: TGCAGTGCTAGTAACCTCAATGAGCAGTTCTTC.

Ten or more counts support this clonotype. J is TRBJ2-3 and V is TRBV7-3; either TRBD1 or TRBD2 may fit D (5 bases each). Trimming left V 5 bases short and J 0 bases short, with 12 bases between. The CDR3 has 15 amino acids. In germline, CDR1 is SGHTA, CDR2 FQGTGA. DNA for the CDR3: TGTGCCAGCAGCCCCGGGACGATCAGCACAGATACGCAGTATTTT. It specifies CASSPGTISTDTQYF. The full variable domain, its missing parts supplied by reference TRBV7-3 and TRBJ2-3, is GAGVSQTPSNKVTEKGKYVELRCDPISGHTALYWYRQSLGQGPEFLIYFQGTGAADDSGLPNDRFFAVRPEGSVSTLKIQRTERGDSAVYLCASSPGTISTDTQYFGPGTRLTVL.

This clonotype showed up many times. The rearrangement links TRBV7-9 to TRBJ2-1; TRBD2 matches at 9 bases. CDR3 length equals 14 residues. After removal of 10 bases from V and 8 bases from J, the junction contained 12 bases not matched to a gene. The germline V gene encodes CDR1 SEHNR and CDR2 FQNEAQ (reference sequence). As DNA, the CDR3 is TGTGCCACCCTATCCGGCGGGGGGGCACATGAGCAGTTCTTC. Its protein is CATLSGGGAHEQFF.

This clonotype has at least ten counts. The chain links TRBV4-1 to TRBJ1-1, with a weak D call TRBD1 (6 bases). Germline-derived CDR1 and CDR2 are MGHRA and YSYEKL. This CDR3 comprises 12 residues. Trimming cost V 3 bases and J 5 bases, with 7 bases left between them. CDR3 DNA: TGCGCCAGCAGCCAGGGGGCTACTGAAGCTTTCTTT. As protein: CASSQGATEAFF.

V is TRBV10-3 and J is TRBJ2-3; tentative D call: TRBD2 (7 bases). V was shortened by 7 bases and J by 4 bases, with 18 bases between the two germline ends. The CDR3 is made up of 15 amino acids. Germline V gene sequence: CDR1 ENHRY, CDR2 SYGVKD. CDR3 coding DNA: TGTGCCATCACTCCTTCGGGGGGCGGGTCAGATACGCAGTATTTT. This encodes CAITPSGGGSDTQYF.

This chain connects TRBV7-9 to TRBJ2-1; no clear D gene. The CDR3 spans 12 residues. Trimming left V 2 bases short and J 3 bases short, with 2 bases between. Looked up from germline, CDR1 is SEHNR and CDR2 is FQNEAQ (reference sequence). CDR3 in DNA: TGTGCCAGCAGCTTAAGCTACAATGAGCAGTTCTTC. Translation: CASSLSYNEQFF. The variable domain in full, completed from reference TRBV7-9 and TRBJ2-1, reads DTGVSQNPRHKITKRGQNVTFRCDPISEHNRLYWYRQTLGQGPEFLTYFQNEAQLEKSRLLSDRFSAERPKGSFSTLEIQRTEQGDSAMYLCASSLSYNEQFFGPGTRLTVL.

This clonotype appeared a few times. This chain uses TRBV7-6 with TRBJ2-1; 9 nucleotides align to TRBD2. Germline CDR1 reads SGHVS; CDR2 reads FNYEAQ. After removal of 8 bases from V and 3 bases from J, the junction contained 8 bases not matched to a gene. This CDR3 has 15 amino acids. The CDR3, as DNA: TGTGCCAGCTCCTCGGCGCGGGGGGGCTACAATGAGCAGTTCTTC. Translated, it gives CASSSARGGYNEQFF.

The rearrangement joins TRBV27 to TRBJ2-2; possibly TRBD1 for D (6 bases). CDR1 MNHEY and CDR2 SMNVEV come from the germline V gene (reference sequence). The CDR3 is 15 residues long. The V gene lost 5 bases and the J gene lost 7 bases, with 17 bases spanning the gap. CDR3 in amino acids: CASSPTWQGIGELFF. The CDR3 DNA follows: TGTGCCAGCAGTCCAACCTGGCAGGGGATCGGGGAGCTGTTTTTT.

This clonotype occurred many times. This chain uses TRBV7-9 with TRBJ2-7; TRBD1 or TRBD2 may be the D gene (5 bases each). The germline gives CDR1 SEHNR, CDR2 FQNEAQ (reference sequence). This CDR3 has 14 residues. V lost 3 bases and J lost 2, with 11 bases in between. CDR3 coding DNA: TGTGCCAGCAGCTTGGGGGTTCGCCCCTACGAGCAGTACTTC. Translating it yields CASSLGVRPYEQYF.

This clonotype was seen ten or more times. This chain joins TRBV20-1 and TRBJ2-1; TRBD1 or TRBD2 may be the D gene (5 bases each). The germline CDR1 and CDR2 sequences are DFQATT and SNEGSKA (reference sequence). The CDR3 consists of 14 residues. The V end was cut by 6 bases, the J end by 3 bases, with 15 bases between. The CDR3 spells CSARVEAYYNEQFF. The CDR3 coding sequence is TGCAGTGCCAGGGTGGAGGCGTACTACAATGAGCAGTTCTTC.

This clonotype was recorded at least ten times. The rearrangement uses TRBV5-1 and TRBJ2-7, with D possibly matching TRBD1 (5 bases). V lost 4 bases and J lost 0, with 14 bases in between. The CDR3 is 15 amino acids. Germline CDR1 SGHRS, CDR2 YFSETQ. CDR3 nucleotide sequence: TGCGCCAGCAGCACGACAGCCCCGAACTCCTACGAGCAGTACTTC. Encoded protein: CASSTTAPNSYEQYF.

The rearrangement links TRBV12-3 or TRBV12-4 to TRBJ2-3; D is undetermined. V was cut by 5 bases and J by 4 bases, with 4 bases left in between. The CDR3 extends over 11 amino acids. CDR3 residues: CASSISDTQYF. In DNA form, the CDR3 reads TGTGCCAGCAGTATATCAGATACGCAGTATTTT.

This clonotype was seen repeatedly, ten times or more. The J gene is TRBJ1-6, the V gene TRBV7-9, with D hard to call. Germline loops: CDR1 SEHNR, CDR2 FQNEAQ (reference sequence). V gave up 2 bases and J gave up 13 bases, with 15 bases separating them. This CDR3 region has 14 residues. The DNA for the CDR3 is TGTGCCAGCAGCTTACCCGGGTTAATTGGTCCCCTCCACTTT. Protein: CASSLPGLIGPLHF.

This clonotype was recorded at least ten times. The chain recombines TRBV12-3 or TRBV12-4 with TRBJ1-2; D remains ambiguous. The germline V and J ends were trimmed by 1 base and 8 bases, with 8 bases remaining between them. The CDR3 is made up of 12 amino acids. DNA of the CDR3: TGTGCCAGCAGTTTAGAGGTGTCGGGCTACACCTTC. Translating gives CASSLEVSGYTF.

This clonotype has a handful of counts. The chain joins TRBV4-2 to TRBJ2-7; D may correspond to TRBD1 or TRBD2 (5 bases each). The CDR3 is made up of 15 amino acids. Trimming removed 3 bases from V and 4 bases from J, with 16 bases in between. The germline gives CDR1 LGHNA, CDR2 YNFKEQ. Here the CDR3 reads CASSHSGTEEYEQYF. DNA of the CDR3: TGTGCCAGCAGCCACTCCGGGACGGAGGAATACGAGCAGTACTTC.

This clonotype has a count of ten or more. The J gene is TRBJ1-2, the V gene TRBV27; D remains unclear. CDR1 and CDR2 (germline): MNHEY, SMNVEV (reference sequence). Trimming removed 5 bases from V and 2 bases from J, with 18 bases in between. This CDR3 is 16 amino acids long. CDR3 loop: CASSPPGLSGNYGYTF. The CDR3 DNA follows: TGTGCCAGCAGTCCGCCCGGCCTCAGCGGAAACTATGGCTACACCTTC.

This clonotype was counted ten times or more. V is TRBV20-1 and J is TRBJ2-3; D gene uncertain. This CDR3 has 14 amino acids. The germline gives CDR1 DFQATT, CDR2 SNEGSKA (reference sequence). Trimming removed 6 bases from V and 0 bases from J, with 13 bases in between. CDR3: CSAPADFSTDTQYF. Written as DNA, the CDR3 is TGCAGTGCCCCTGCGGATTTTAGCACAGATACGCAGTATTTT.

This clonotype was detected a few times. The J gene is TRBJ2-7, the V gene TRBV11-2, with D possibly being TRBD1 (5 bases). Trimming left V 5 bases short and J 0 bases short, with 11 bases between. Germline CDR1 SGHAT, CDR2 FQNNGV. The CDR3 runs 14 residues. The CDR3 region is CASSPSRGSYEQYF. CDR3 DNA: TGTGCCAGCAGCCCGAGTAGGGGCTCCTACGAGCAGTACTTC.

This clonotype occurred many times. V usage is TRBV14 and J usage is TRBJ2-2; 8 nucleotides match TRBD1. Trimming at V came to 5 bases and at J to 1 base, leaving 6 bases not matched to a gene. The CDR3 is made up of 16 amino acids. Looked up from germline, CDR1 is SGHDN and CDR2 is FVKESK. The DNA of the CDR3 is TGTGCCAGCAGCAAAGGACAGGGCCAGAACACCGGGGAGCTGTTTTTT. Translating it yields CASSKGQGQNTGELFF.

This clonotype was detected only a few times. The rearrangement uses TRBV5-5 and TRBJ2-3, with TRBD2 matching over 8 bases. The CDR3 runs 16 residues. Germline CDR1 is SGHKS and CDR2 is YYEKEE (reference sequence). The J segment lost 4 bases and the V segment lost 3 bases, leaving 10 bases of the junction unmatched. CDR3 nucleotides: TGTGCCAGCAGCTACTATCCCGCGGGGGGCCCAGATACGCAGTATTTT. Protein: CASSYYPAGGPDTQYF.

This clonotype was found many times. The chain uses TRBV7-9 and TRBJ2-7, with D possibly being TRBD1 (6 bases). The CDR3 runs 13 residues. Germline-derived CDR1 and CDR2 are SEHNR and FQNEAQ (reference sequence). The germline V and J ends were trimmed by 6 bases and 5 bases, with 14 bases remaining between them. The CDR3 protein is CASSNRDHHEQYF. Written as DNA, the CDR3 is TGTGCCAGCAGTAACAGGGATCACCACGAGCAGTACTTC. The complete variable domain, with remaining parts taken from reference TRBV7-9 and TRBJ2-7, reads DTGVSQNPRHKITKRGQNVTFRCDPISEHNRLYWYRQTLGQGPEFLTYFQNEAQLEKSRLLSDRFSAERPKGSFSTLEIQRTEQGDSAMYLCASSNRDHHEQYFGPGTRLTVT.

The chain links TRBV5-6 to TRBJ2-7; 7 nucleotides match TRBD2. Germline V lookup: CDR1 SGHDT, CDR2 YYEEEE. The CDR3 covers 15 residues. V lost 4 bases and J lost 2; bases outside the gene matches: 9. Written as DNA, the CDR3 is TGTGCCAGCAGCCCCGCGAGCGGGATAACCTACGAGCAGTACTTC. This encodes CASSPASGITYEQYF. Variable domain in full (rest from reference TRBV5-6 and TRBJ2-7): DAGVTQSPTHLIKTRGQQVTLRCSPKSGHDTVSWYQQALGQGPQFIFQYYEEEERQRGNFPDRFSGHQFPNYSSELNVNALLLGDSALYLCASSPASGITYEQYFGPGTRLTVT.

This clonotype came up many times. J is TRBJ2-2 and V is TRBV3-1; a weak D match, TRBD2 (5 bases). CDR3 length: 12 residues. Trimming stripped 7 bases from V and 8 bases from J, with 11 bases between. Germline CDR1 reads LGHDT; CDR2 reads YNNKEL (reference sequence). The CDR3 nucleotides read TGTGCCAGCACCCACCGGGGTGGGGAGCTGTTTTTT. This codes for CASTHRGGELFF.

This clonotype was seen at least ten times. The chain employs TRBV20-1 and TRBJ2-3; no reliable D call. This CDR3 is 13 amino acids long. The V gene lost 4 bases and the J gene lost 2 bases, with 10 bases spanning the gap. Germline V gives CDR1 DFQATT, CDR2 SNEGSKA (reference sequence). CDR3 loop: CSAKHQDTDTQYF. The CDR3 DNA reads TGCAGTGCTAAACATCAGGACACAGATACGCAGTATTTT.

The chain uses TRBV20-1 and TRBJ2-1, with 8 bases fitting TRBD2. Germline loops: CDR1 DFQATT, CDR2 SNEGSKA (reference sequence). V lost 1 base to trimming and J lost 1 base; unmatched junction nucleotides: 12. CDR3 length: 18 amino acids. The DNA of the CDR3 is TGCAGTGCTAGAGGGGACGGAACTAGCGGAGTGTCCTACAATGAGCAGTTCTTC. Amino acid sequence: CSARGDGTSGVSYNEQFF.

Many counts were recorded for this clonotype. The rearrangement links TRBV4-2 to TRBJ1-3, with D maybe TRBD1 (6 bases). Trimming took off 0 bases at V and 4 bases at J, with 13 bases between the two ends. CDR1 is LGHNA, CDR2 YNFKEQ, per germline. The CDR3 sequence is 16 residues long. The CDR3 bases are TGTGCCAGCAGCCAAGAGGCGGGGGGCTCAGGAAACACCATATATTTT. Residues: CASSQEAGGSGNTIYF.

The V and J genes are TRBV20-1 and TRBJ2-2; weak D call: TRBD1 (7 bases). Trimming took off 6 bases at V and 0 bases at J, with 14 bases between the two ends. Per germline, CDR1 DFQATT and CDR2 SNEGSKA (reference sequence). CDR3 length: 15 amino acids. The CDR3 is CSALGGTANTGELFF. CDR3 coding DNA: TGCAGTGCGCTAGGAGGGACAGCGAACACCGGGGAGCTGTTTTTT.

This clonotype came up many times. The CDR3 region is CASSPAGDAPGGGKRYEQYF. Written as DNA, the CDR3 is TGTGCCAGCAGCCCCGCGGGGGACGCGCCGGGGGGAGGGAAGCGGTACGAGCAGTACTTC. The rearrangement joins TRBV7-3 to TRBJ2-7; 7 nucleotides match TRBD2. CDR1 and CDR2 (germline): SGHTA, FQGTGA. The V gene end was trimmed by 5 bases and the J gene end by 4 bases; junction bases not matched to a gene: 26. The CDR3 covers 20 residues.